The 14 T cell receptor beta chains below come from one sample, sequenced in a study of blood T cell repertoires in COVID-19. Clones were read by immunoSEQ multiplex PCR, and TCRdb kept only the in-frame ones, dropping some. The data hold about 160,000 clones, with 85% observed a single time. Sequenced sample: peripheral blood. The receptors come from a human donor with acute or convalescent COVID-19. The donor label of this sample is uncertain.

This CDR3 reads CASSLRATGGSVDTQYF. CDR3 DNA sequence: TGTGCCAGCAGCTTGCGTGCGACAGGGGGATCAGTAGATACGCAGTATTTT. The chain has TRBV5-5 and TRBJ2-3, with 9 nucleotides matching TRBD1. Germline CDR1 is SGHKS and CDR2 is YYEKEE (reference sequence). This CDR3 comprises 17 residues. J gave up 5 bases and V 1 base, and 11 bases lay outside the gene matches.

This clone occurred once. The V call is TRBV5-1, the J call TRBJ1-1, with 7 bases that match TRBD1. The germline CDR1 and CDR2 sequences are SGHRS and YFSETQ. With V trimmed by 3 bases and J by 6 bases, 11 bases remained unmatched. CDR3 length: 15 residues. The CDR3 spells CASSWTTGELAEAFF. The CDR3 DNA reads TGCGCCAGCAGCTGGACTACAGGGGAATTAGCTGAAGCTTTCTTT.

This clone was seen more than once but under ten times. The chain carries TRBV24-1 and TRBJ1-4; D possibly corresponds to TRBD1 (6 bases). This CDR3 region has 12 residues. Between the trimmed V and J ends, which lost 3 bases and 8 bases, there was a span of 6 bases. From germline, CDR1 is KGHDR and CDR2 SFDVKD. DNA for the CDR3: TGTGCCACCAGTGATCAGGGGGAAAAACTGTTTTTT. It encodes CATSDQGEKLFF.

This clone was seen only once. The CDR3, as DNA: TGTGCCAGCAGCATCAACAGGGGACTTCCTAATGGCTACACCTTC. Translated: CASSINRGLPNGYTF. The chain combines TRBV28 with TRBJ1-2; 7 nucleotides match TRBD1. Trimming cost V 6 bases and J 6 bases; bases outside gene matches: 13. This CDR3 has 15 residues. In germline, CDR1 is MDHEN, CDR2 SYDVKM.

The gene calls are TRBV29-1 and TRBJ1-1; the match to TRBD1 covers 8 bases. The CDR3 contains 14 residues. V shed 6 bases and J 0 bases; nucleotides not matched to a gene: 6. The germline V gene has CDR1 SQVTM and CDR2 ANQGSEA. The CDR3 DNA reads TGCAGCGTCCGGACAGGGAGGATGAACACTGAAGCTTTCTTT. Translation: CSVRTGRMNTEAFF.

V usage is TRBV28 and J usage is TRBJ1-2; perhaps TRBD1 as D (5 bases). V was trimmed by 6 bases and J by 4 bases, leaving 9 bases between them. Germline V gene lookup returns CDR1 MDHEN and CDR2 SYDVKM. This CDR3 comprises 12 residues. The DNA of the CDR3 is TGTGCCAGCAGACTGGGACTCTATGGCTACACCTTC. Amino acid sequence: CASRLGLYGYTF.

The chain carries TRBV11-2 and TRBJ1-2, with a possible D match to TRBD1 (6 bases). With 1 base removed from V and 4 bases from J, the gap between germline ends came to 19 bases. This CDR3 contains 17 residues. The germline V gene encodes CDR1 SGHAT and CDR2 FQNNGV. CDR3 region: CASSLALVGGAAYGYTF. In nucleotides, the CDR3 is TGTGCCAGCAGCTTAGCCCTTGTCGGGGGGGCGGCCTATGGCTACACCTTC. The full variable domain, rest sourced from reference TRBV11-2 and TRBJ1-2, is EAGVAQSPRYKIIEKRQSVAFWCNPISGHATLYWYQQILGQGPKLLIQFQNNGVVDDSQLPKDRFSAERLKGVDSTLKIQPAKLEDSAVYLCASSLALVGGAAYGYTFGSGTRLTVV.

V gene TRBV19 combines with J gene TRBJ1-3; 8 bases align to TRBD1. Trimming cost V 5 bases and J 0 bases; bases outside gene matches: 12. The CDR3 sequence is 18 residues long. Germline V gene sequence: CDR1 LNHDA, CDR2 SQIVND (reference sequence). CDR3 DNA: TGTGCCAGTAGTCCTAGGACAGGGAGAGGGCTCTCTGGAAACACCATATATTTT. As protein: CASSPRTGRGLSGNTIYF.

The rearrangement joins TRBV7-2 to TRBJ2-3, with D possibly being TRBD2 (6 bases). Germline V gives CDR1 SGHTA, CDR2 FQGNSA. V was shortened by 1 base and J by 1 base, with 9 bases between the two germline ends. This CDR3 has 15 residues. CDR3 sequence: CASSLGGAGTDTQYF. Written as DNA, the CDR3 is TGTGCCAGCAGCTTAGGCGGGGCGGGCACAGATACGCAGTATTTT.

The rearrangement uses TRBV4-1 and TRBJ2-7; 8 positions agree with TRBD1. Trimming cost V 0 bases and J 3 bases; bases outside gene matches: 4. Germline CDR1 is MGHRA and CDR2 is YSYEKL. The CDR3 is 15 amino acids. This CDR3 reads CASSQDAGGNYEQYF. CDR3 coding DNA: TGCGCCAGCAGCCAAGACGCAGGGGGCAACTACGAGCAGTACTTC.

The gene calls are TRBV30 and TRBJ1-1; D unresolved. Germline lookup yields CDR1 GTSNPN and CDR2 SVGIG (reference sequence). The CDR3 length is 13 residues. The V and J ends lost 3 bases and 1 base respectively, with 9 bases between them. CDR3 in DNA: TGTGCCTGGAGCCGGACTCAGAACACTGAAGCTTTCTTT. It is translated as CAWSRTQNTEAFF.

This chain joins TRBV30 and TRBJ2-5, with unresolved D. CDR3 length: 13 residues. The germline V gene has CDR1 GTSNPN and CDR2 SVGIG (reference sequence). The ends were cut back, 5 bases at V and 1 base at J, with 11 bases in the middle. CDR3 nucleotide sequence: TGTGCCTGGGGGTTAATAATCCAAGAGACCCAGTACTTC. The encoded protein is CAWGLIIQETQYF.

V is TRBV7-3 and J is TRBJ1-1, with D uncertain. The germline CDR1 and CDR2 sequences are SGHTA and FQGTGA. V lost 3 bases and J 6 bases, leaving 11 bases between the germline ends. The CDR3 consists of 13 residues. The CDR3 DNA is TGTGCCAGCAGCTTGGGGTTCGGGGCTGAAGCTTTCTTT. Its protein product is CASSLGFGAEAFF.

The table lists this clone with a few counts. The V and J genes are TRBV7-2 and TRBJ1-2; the D is unclear. The CDR3 is 13 residues long. Trimming shortened V by 2 bases and J by 6 bases, and 10 bases separated the two germline ends. CDR1 is SGHTA and CDR2 is FQGNSA in the germline V gene. CDR3 sequence: CASSLYPGDGYTF. The CDR3 DNA reads TGTGCCAGCAGCTTATATCCCGGAGATGGCTACACCTTC.